The 32 T cell receptor beta chains below come from one sample, sequenced in a study of cytomegalovirus exposure and HLA in healthy donors. In the PCR, 60 Vbeta and 13 Jbeta primers were used. TCRdb's table, derived via immunoSEQ multiplex PCR, lists solely in-frame clones and lacks some. The profile shows under 200,000 clones, 80% of them singletons. Sequencing was performed on PBMCs. These receptors were collected from a man younger than 35 in good health and CMV-seropositive.

The J gene is TRBJ2-1, the V gene TRBV9; 10 bases align to TRBD2. The junction had 5 bases not matched to a gene; V was cut back by 4 bases and J by 4 bases. This CDR3 comprises 15 residues. Germline V gene lookup returns CDR1 SGDLS and CDR2 YYNGEE. The DNA for the CDR3 is TGTGCCAGCAGCTTAGGACTAGCGGATTACAATGAGCAGTTCTTC. Translating gives CASSLGLADYNEQFF.

The chain employs TRBV4-2 and TRBJ1-3; D possibly corresponds to TRBD1 (5 bases). CDR1 LGHNA and CDR2 YNFKEQ come from the germline V gene. The CDR3 runs 15 residues. The V end was cut by 1 base, the J end by 4 bases, with 11 bases between. Written as DNA, the CDR3 is TGTGCCAGCAGCCAAGCAGCAGGGTCAGGAAACACCATATATTTT. Its protein is CASSQAAGSGNTIYF.

The chain is built from TRBV9 and TRBJ2-1; 11 nucleotides align to TRBD2. V dropped 7 bases and J dropped 8; count of bases not matched to a gene: 14. CDR3 length equals 16 residues. The germline V gene has CDR1 SGDLS and CDR2 YYNGEE. In DNA form, the CDR3 reads TGTGCCAGCCGACGCCATATAGCGGGGGGGATGGATGAGCAGTTCTTC. This gives the protein CASRRHIAGGMDEQFF.

The chain carries TRBV9 and TRBJ1-1, with TRBD1 matching over 10 bases. Germline V gene data show CDR1 as SGDLS and CDR2 as YYNGEE. This CDR3 contains 16 residues. V lost 4 bases, J lost 4 bases, and 10 bases stayed unmatched. CDR3 residues: CASSSRDRGRVTEAFF. For the CDR3, the DNA is TGTGCCAGCAGCTCGCGGGACAGGGGACGAGTCACTGAAGCTTTCTTT.

The chain carries TRBV6-5 and TRBJ1-2; TRBD1 is a possible D gene (5 bases). There are 13 residues in the CDR3. V gave up 6 bases and J gave up 5 bases, with 13 bases separating them. The germline CDR1 and CDR2 sequences are MNHEY and SVGAGI. CDR3 DNA sequence: TGTGCCAGCAGAAAAGACGGGGGGTATGGCTACACCTTC. It translates to CASRKDGGYGYTF.

The V call is TRBV5-1, the J call TRBJ1-4; 8 bases map to TRBD1. CDR1 and CDR2 from the germline V gene are SGHRS and YFSETQ. With 4 bases clipped from V and 5 bases from J, the junction kept 4 bases outside the gene matches. The CDR3 covers 14 residues. CDR3 sequence reads: CASSLDRVNEKLFF. CDR3 coding DNA: TGCGCCAGCAGCCTGGACAGGGTAAATGAAAAACTGTTTTTT.

V usage is TRBV2 and J usage is TRBJ2-7, with 12 bases identical to TRBD1. Germline trimming cut 2 bases from V and 2 bases from J; bases unmatched to any gene: 4. The CDR3 has 16 amino acids. Germline lookup yields CDR1 SNHLY and CDR2 FYNNEI. The CDR3 here is CASSETGTGGAYEQYF. DNA for the CDR3: TGTGCCAGCAGTGAAACGGGGACAGGGGGCGCCTACGAGCAGTACTTC.

The rearrangement joins TRBV4-2 to TRBJ2-1, with 8 bases lining up with TRBD2. CDR1 and CDR2 from the germline V gene are LGHNA and YNFKEQ. J gave up 5 bases and V 1 base, and 7 bases lay outside the gene matches. The CDR3 spans 16 residues. The CDR3 here is CASSQVRLAIDNEQFF. The CDR3, as DNA: TGTGCCAGCAGCCAAGTACGACTAGCGATCGACAATGAGCAGTTCTTC.

V and J are TRBV6-1 and TRBJ1-2, with D uncertain. Trimming cost V 10 bases and J 2 bases, with 17 bases left between them. The length of the CDR3 is 14 residues. The germline gives CDR1 MNHNS, CDR2 SASEGT. This CDR3 is CATRNPLRNYGYTF. DNA for the CDR3: TGTGCCACCCGGAATCCTTTGCGGAACTATGGCTACACCTTC.

The CDR3, as DNA: TGTGCCAGCAGCTTAGCGCCGGGAAGCATGAGCGCCGGGACAAACTATGGCTACACCTTC. This sequence encodes CASSLAPGSMSAGTNYGYTF. V and J are TRBV7-2 and TRBJ1-2, with TRBD1 as a possible D gene (6 bases). The germline V gene has CDR1 SGHTA and CDR2 FQGNSA. The CDR3 has 20 residues. The V gene lost 0 bases and the J gene lost 2 bases, with 25 bases spanning the gap.

The rearrangement uses TRBV18 and TRBJ2-5, with 8 positions matching TRBD1. The CDR3 length is 14 residues. The J segment lost 3 bases and the V segment lost 5 bases, leaving 5 bases of the junction unmatched. Germline values: CDR1 KGHSH, CDR2 LQKENI. The CDR3 region has the DNA TGTGCCAGCTCATCGACAGGGGCGGAAGAGACCCAGTACTTC. The encoded protein is CASSSTGAEETQYF.

The V gene is TRBV19, the J gene TRBJ1-4; 8 bases fit TRBD1. V gave up 6 bases and J gave up 2 bases; unmatched junction bases: 2. This CDR3 contains 14 residues. Germline CDR1 LNHDA, CDR2 SQIVND (reference sequence). The DNA of the CDR3 is TGTGCCAGTAGAAGACAGGGGACTAATGAAAAACTGTTTTTT. Encoded protein: CASRRQGTNEKLFF.

This clone appeared a single time. The genes are TRBV27 and TRBJ2-7; 7 bases match TRBD2. CDR1 MNHEY and CDR2 SMNVEV come from the germline V gene (reference sequence). V lost 3 bases, J lost 3 bases, and 5 bases stayed unmatched. The CDR3 has 14 amino acids. This CDR3 is CASSFGRDYYEQYF. The DNA for the CDR3 is TGTGCCAGCAGTTTTGGTAGGGACTACTACGAGCAGTACTTC.

J is TRBJ2-1 and V is TRBV4-1; a possible D gene is TRBD2 (5 bases). V lost 1 base to trimming and J lost 0 bases, with 7 bases between them. The length of the CDR3 is 15 residues. CDR1 and CDR2 from the germline V gene are MGHRA and YSYEKL. The CDR3 spells CASSQGGGSYNEQFF. The DNA of the CDR3 is TGCGCCAGCAGCCAAGGCGGAGGCTCCTACAATGAGCAGTTCTTC.

This clone was seen more than once but under ten times. V usage is TRBV7-2 and J usage is TRBJ2-3; perhaps TRBD2 as D (6 bases). The V gene's germline CDR1 is SGHTA and CDR2 FQGNSA. Trimming stripped 4 bases from V and 2 bases from J, with 16 bases between. The CDR3 covers 16 residues. The CDR3 region is CASSSRYAGHTDTQYF. CDR3 nucleotides: TGTGCCAGCAGCTCCCGCTATGCGGGGCACACAGATACGCAGTATTTT.

The CDR3, as DNA: TGTGCCACCAGCAGATCCCTTACAATGTACACAGATACGCAGTATTTT. Translation: CATSRSLTMYTDTQYF. The J gene is TRBJ2-3, the V gene TRBV15, with D hard to call. With 2 bases removed from V and 2 bases from J, the gap between germline ends came to 14 bases. Germline V CDR1 and CDR2: LNHNV, YYDKDF (reference sequence). The CDR3 loop spans 16 amino acids.

The V gene is TRBV7-2, the J gene TRBJ2-3; 7 bases align to TRBD1. The CDR3 extends over 15 amino acids. J lost 4 bases, V lost 2 bases, and 6 bases had no gene match. In germline, CDR1 is SGHTA, CDR2 FQGNSA. The CDR3 DNA reads TGTGCCAGCAGCTTATCCAGAGGGGGCCCAGATACGCAGTATTTT. Residues: CASSLSRGGPDTQYF.

V usage is TRBV6-1 and J usage is TRBJ1-3; maybe TRBD1 (5 bases). The CDR3 totals 14 residues. Trimming stripped 1 base from V and 3 bases from J, with 7 bases between. Germline values: CDR1 MNHNS, CDR2 SASEGT. CDR3 sequence: CASSEGGGGNTIYF. DNA for the CDR3: TGTGCCAGCAGTGAAGGGGGGGGTGGAAACACCATATATTTT.

The chain is built from TRBV5-8 and TRBJ1-2, with a tentative D call TRBD1 (5 bases). In germline, CDR1 is SGHTS, CDR2 YDEGEE. The CDR3 runs to 11 residues. Deletions cut 1 base from V and 14 bases from J, with 12 bases between. Here the CDR3 reads CASSLRGRATF. CDR3 DNA: TGTGCCAGCAGCTTGCGGGGGAGGGCAACCTTC. Full variable domain (remainder filled in from reference TRBV5-8 and TRBJ1-2): EAGVTQSPTHLIKTRGQQATLRCSPISGHTSVYWYQQALGLGLQFLLWYDEGEERNRGNFPPRFSGRQFPNYSSELNVNALELEDSALYLCASSLRGRATFGSGTRLTVV.

This clone appeared a few times. The chain uses TRBV4-3 and TRBJ1-2, with TRBD1 matching over 11 bases. V dropped 3 bases and J dropped 6; count of bases not matched to a gene: 3. The CDR3 runs 14 residues. Germline CDR1 is LGHNA and CDR2 is YSLEER. CDR3 coding DNA: TGCGCCAGCAGCCAGGACAGGGGGCGGAATGGCTACACCTTC. It yields the protein CASSQDRGRNGYTF.

V usage is TRBV29-1 and J usage is TRBJ2-3; 9 bases fit TRBD2. The V gene end was trimmed by 3 bases and the J gene end by 3 bases; junction bases not matched to a gene: 4. The CDR3 is 14 amino acids. Germline CDR1 reads SQVTM; CDR2 reads ANQGSEA. This CDR3 reads CSVDPSGITDTQYF. CDR3 in DNA: TGCAGCGTTGATCCTAGCGGGATAACAGATACGCAGTATTTT.

The chain recombines TRBV6-6 with TRBJ1-1; possible D gene TRBD1, 6 bases. The germline V and J ends were trimmed by 2 bases and 0 bases, with 10 bases remaining between them. The germline gives CDR1 MNHNY, CDR2 SVGAGI (reference sequence). CDR3 size: 15 residues. Written as DNA, the CDR3 is TGTGCCAGCAGTTACATGGGGGCCATGAACACTGAAGCTTTCTTT. It encodes CASSYMGAMNTEAFF.

The V and J genes are TRBV29-1 and TRBJ2-5, with a possible D match to TRBD1 (6 bases). The CDR3 runs to 15 residues. V was clipped by 4 bases and J by 0 bases, with 15 bases between them. Germline values: CDR1 SQVTM, CDR2 ANQGSEA. The CDR3 spells CSVAGKDSYQETQYF. In nucleotides, the CDR3 is TGCAGCGTTGCCGGAAAGGACAGCTACCAAGAGACCCAGTACTTC.

V and J are TRBV7-6 and TRBJ2-7, with D maybe TRBD1 (5 bases). The germline V gene encodes CDR1 SGHVS and CDR2 FNYEAQ. The CDR3 loop spans 13 amino acids. Trimming stripped 5 bases from V and 6 bases from J, with 14 bases between. For the CDR3, the DNA is TGTGCCAGCAGCGTTAGACAGACCTCCGAGCAGTACTTC. Translation: CASSVRQTSEQYF.

This clone was counted a few times. The chain recombines TRBV6-6 with TRBJ2-5, with D possibly matching TRBD2 (5 bases). CDR3 size: 16 residues. Germline V gene sequence: CDR1 MNHNY, CDR2 SVGAGI (reference sequence). Trimming cost V 4 bases and J 0 bases, with 15 bases left between them. The CDR3 loop reads CASSSTGIYNQETQYF. The CDR3 DNA is TGTGCCAGCAGTTCTACGGGGATCTACAACCAAGAGACCCAGTACTTC.

The chain joins TRBV27 to TRBJ2-2, with 7 bases matching TRBD1. J lost 7 bases, V lost 4 bases, and 9 bases had no gene match. The germline V gene has CDR1 MNHEY and CDR2 SMNVEV (reference sequence). The CDR3 has 15 residues. Here the CDR3 reads CASSSFDRVGGELFF. The CDR3 DNA is TGTGCCAGCAGTTCCTTCGACAGGGTCGGCGGGGAGCTGTTTTTT.

The table lists this clone with a count of one. The chain employs TRBV14 and TRBJ2-7; 7 nucleotides align to TRBD1. V shed 0 bases, J shed 4 bases, and the junction held 6 bases outside the gene matches. The germline V gene encodes CDR1 SGHDN and CDR2 FVKESK. The CDR3 covers 15 residues. The CDR3 here is CASSQEVTGPYEQYF. The CDR3 DNA is TGTGCCAGCAGCCAAGAGGTGACAGGGCCGTACGAGCAGTACTTC.

V is TRBV11-2 and J is TRBJ2-1, with TRBD2 matching over 10 bases. The CDR3 length is 15 residues. Germline lookup yields CDR1 SGHAT and CDR2 FQNNGV. Germline trimming cut 0 bases from V and 7 bases from J; bases unmatched to any gene: 3. This CDR3 reads CASSLDYSGRNEQFF. The CDR3 nucleotides read TGTGCCAGCAGCTTAGATTATAGCGGGAGGAATGAGCAGTTCTTC.

This chain uses TRBV7-3 with TRBJ2-7; 7 bases are shared with TRBD1. Losses at the gene ends were 5 bases for V and 2 bases for J; bases not matched to a gene: 6. Per the germline V gene, CDR1 is SGHTA and CDR2 is FQGTGA. The CDR3 is made up of 14 amino acids. CDR3 nucleotides: TGTGCCAGCAGCCCAGGACAGGTCCCCTACGAGCAGTACTTC. It codes for CASSPGQVPYEQYF.

This clone was recorded once. V is TRBV6-1 and J is TRBJ2-7, with D possibly TRBD1 on 7 matching bases. V dropped 3 bases and J dropped 3 bases, with 15 bases sitting between them. Germline CDR1 reads MNHNS; CDR2 reads SASEGT. The CDR3 is 15 amino acids. The CDR3 DNA follows: TGTGCCAGCAGTGATTTTGGGCAGGGGGGCTACGAGCAGTACTTC. Its translation: CASSDFGQGGYEQYF.

This chain joins TRBV19 and TRBJ1-1; TRBD1 might be the D (5 bases). The CDR3 is 14 residues long. V lost 5 bases, J lost 0 bases, and 10 bases lay in between. CDR1 and CDR2 (germline): LNHDA, SQIVND (reference sequence). This chain's CDR3 is CASSQGPMNTEAFF. CDR3 in DNA: TGTGCCAGTAGTCAGGGTCCTATGAACACTGAAGCTTTCTTT.

The chain joins TRBV5-1 to TRBJ1-1; no firm D call. This CDR3 has 12 residues. Germline CDR1 and CDR2: SGHRS and YFSETQ. V gave up 0 bases and J gave up 5 bases, with 5 bases separating them. As DNA, the CDR3 is TGCGCCAGCAGCTTGGGGGCTACTGAAGCTTTCTTT. Protein sequence: CASSLGATEAFF.